These 30 T cell receptor beta chains were all obtained from the same sample, sequenced in a study of PD-L1 blockade in urothelial cancer. TCRdb's copy holds only in-frame clones and misses some; the assay was immunoSEQ multiplex PCR. This table holds 50,000 to 75,000 clones, approximately 75% found once. Sample time point: pretreatment peripheral blood. Specimen: PBMCs, collected around atezolizumab (anti-PD-L1) treatment. The receptor source for this set is a man aged 65-85 years with urothelial cancer.

V is TRBV29-1 and J is TRBJ2-3; 12 positions agree with TRBD1. Germline CDR1 SQVTM, CDR2 ANQGSEA. The junction had 7 bases not matched to a gene; V was cut back by 8 bases and J by 7 bases. There are 13 residues in the CDR3. The chain's CDR3 is CSSPGQGANTQYF. The DNA for the CDR3 is TGCAGCTCACCGGGACAGGGGGCTAATACGCAGTATTTT.

CDR3 bases: TGTGCCAGCAGTTTCGGTAGCACCGGGGAGCTGTTTTTT. Protein sequence: CASSFGSTGELFF. The V call is TRBV27, the J call TRBJ2-2; unclear D gene. Trimming removed 3 bases at V and 4 bases at J, with 6 bases between. Per germline, CDR1 MNHEY and CDR2 SMNVEV (reference sequence). The CDR3 runs 13 residues.

The chain carries TRBV28 and TRBJ1-1; D is uncertain. CDR3 size: 19 residues. Germline-derived CDR1 and CDR2 are MDHEN and SYDVKM. V was trimmed by 4 bases and J by 0 bases, leaving 24 bases between them. CDR3 sequence (DNA): TGTGCCAGCAGTTCCTTGGGAGGCGCCCGGGCATTGATGAACACTGAAGCTTTCTTT. This codes for CASSSLGGARALMNTEAFF. Filled out from reference TRBV28 and TRBJ1-1, the complete variable domain reads DVKVTQSSRYLVKRTGEKVFLECVQDMDHENMFWYRQDPGLGLRLIYFSYDVKMKEKGDIPEGYSVSREKKERFSLILESASTNQTSMYLCASSSLGGARALMNTEAFFGQGTRLTVV.

V and J are TRBV7-9 and TRBJ2-5; perhaps TRBD1 as D (5 bases). V was cut by 3 bases and J by 5 bases, with 13 bases left in between. The germline V gene encodes CDR1 SEHNR and CDR2 FQNEAQ (reference sequence). The CDR3 has 14 amino acids. CDR3 sequence reads: CASSLAGNAETQYF. The CDR3 DNA reads TGTGCCAGCAGCTTGGCAGGGAACGCGGAGACCCAGTACTTC.

This chain links TRBV10-3 with TRBJ1-2; 7 bases match TRBD1. The CDR3 runs to 13 residues. The junction had 5 bases not matched to a gene; V was cut back by 6 bases and J by 4 bases. Germline V gives CDR1 ENHRY, CDR2 SYGVKD. CDR3 in amino acids: CAIRTGHRYGYTF. DNA for the CDR3: TGTGCCATCAGGACAGGGCACCGCTATGGCTACACCTTC.

V usage is TRBV7-9 and J usage is TRBJ2-2; 7 positions match TRBD2. CDR3 length: 16 amino acids. Looked up from germline, CDR1 is SEHNR and CDR2 is FQNEAQ (reference sequence). V was clipped by 3 bases and J by 7 bases; unmatched bases: 11. CDR3 loop: CASSFRGGRLVGELFF. DNA for the CDR3: TGTGCCAGCAGCTTCCGCGGCGGGAGACTGGTCGGGGAGCTGTTTTTT.

The chain couples TRBV7-7 to TRBJ2-2; weak D call: TRBD1 (6 bases). CDR3 length: 16 residues. The germline CDR1 and CDR2 sequences are SSHAT and FNYEAQ (reference sequence). V lost 3 bases and J 5 bases, leaving 16 bases between the germline ends. CDR3 bases: TGTGCCAGCAGCTTGTTGCCAGGGGCTAAAACCGGGGAGCTGTTTTTT. The encoded protein is CASSLLPGAKTGELFF.

This rearrangement joins TRBV30 to TRBJ2-3; D gene unclear. The CDR3 is 13 amino acids. Looked up from germline, CDR1 is GTSNPN and CDR2 is SVGIG (reference sequence). Trimming pared 0 bases from V and 5 bases from J, leaving 9 bases between. CDR3: CAWSVIRGDTQYF. The CDR3 nucleotides are TGTGCCTGGAGTGTAATAAGAGGAGATACGCAGTATTTT.

The chain's CDR3 is CASKAGTTAYNEQFF. The CDR3 DNA is TGTGCCAGCAAGGCGGGAACAACGGCCTACAATGAGCAGTTCTTC. The chain links TRBV6-6 to TRBJ2-1, with TRBD2 as a possible D gene (6 bases). V lost 7 bases, J lost 2 bases, and 15 bases lay in between. The CDR3 loop spans 15 amino acids. The V gene's germline CDR1 is MNHNY and CDR2 SVGAGI (reference sequence).

This chain joins TRBV14 and TRBJ2-7; the D gene is possibly TRBD1 (5 bases). V lost 6 bases to trimming and J lost 3 bases, with 12 bases between them. CDR3 length: 13 residues. Germline loops: CDR1 SGHDN, CDR2 FVKESK. In nucleotides, the CDR3 is TGTGCCAGCAGTCTCACCCAGGGCTACGAGCAGTACTTC. Translating it yields CASSLTQGYEQYF.

In DNA form, the CDR3 reads TGTGCCTGGAGTGTACAGGGTCATCAGCCCCAGCATTTT. This gives the protein CAWSVQGHQPQHF. The chain couples TRBV30 to TRBJ1-5; D is possibly TRBD1 (6 bases). CDR1 is GTSNPN and CDR2 is SVGIG in the germline V gene (reference sequence). V was cut by 0 bases and J by 5 bases, with 8 bases left in between. CDR3 size: 13 residues.

This sequence joins TRBV25-1 and TRBJ1-1, with 7 nucleotides matching TRBD1. The CDR3 has 14 residues. With 0 bases clipped from V and 8 bases from J, the junction kept 6 bases outside the gene matches. CDR1 MGHDK and CDR2 SYGVNS come from the germline V gene. The CDR3 is CASSEYATGREAFF. The CDR3, as DNA: TGTGCCAGCAGTGAATACGCGACAGGGAGAGAAGCTTTCTTT.

This chain connects TRBV7-9 to TRBJ1-1; 8 bases line up with TRBD1. Germline trimming cut 4 bases from V and 2 bases from J; bases unmatched to any gene: 9. Looked up from germline, CDR1 is SEHNR and CDR2 is FQNEAQ (reference sequence). This CDR3 contains 16 residues. The CDR3 reads CASSSRGQDSNTEAFF. In DNA, the CDR3 is TGTGCCAGCAGCTCGCGGGGACAGGACTCTAACACTGAAGCTTTCTTT.

This chain connects TRBV9 to TRBJ2-7; maybe TRBD1 (6 bases). V was pared by 5 bases and J by 5 bases, with 14 bases between. The germline V gene has CDR1 SGDLS and CDR2 YYNGEE. The CDR3 loop spans 13 amino acids. CDR3 amino acids: CASRSGVVHEQYF. The CDR3 DNA sequence: TGTGCCAGCAGATCAGGGGTCGTCCACGAGCAGTACTTC.

This clone was seen a single time. The V and J genes are TRBV15 and TRBJ1-4; D is perhaps TRBD1 (6 bases). Per the germline V gene, CDR1 is LNHNV and CDR2 is YYDKDF (reference sequence). The CDR3 consists of 15 residues. V lost 4 bases and J 4 bases, leaving 13 bases between the germline ends. CDR3 bases: TGTGCCACCAGCATACAGGACAGCGATAATGAAAAACTGTTTTTT. Translated: CATSIQDSDNEKLFF.

The chain joins TRBV6-5 to TRBJ2-7, with 9 bases matching TRBD1. Germline V gene lookup returns CDR1 MNHEY and CDR2 SVGAGI. V lost 10 bases to trimming and J lost 3 bases; unmatched junction nucleotides: 10. The CDR3 runs 14 residues. The CDR3: CAIGQGNRGYEQYF. The DNA for the CDR3 is TGTGCCATCGGACAGGGGAACCGTGGCTACGAGCAGTACTTC.

The chain has TRBV6-5 and TRBJ1-2; no reliable D call. V lost 6 bases to trimming and J lost 4 bases, with 3 bases between them. Germline CDR1 reads MNHEY; CDR2 reads SVGAGI. There are 10 residues in the CDR3. CDR3 in DNA: TGTGCCAGCAGCCGCTATGGCTACACCTTC. Translation: CASSRYGYTF.

For the CDR3, the DNA is TGTGCCAGCAGCGTAGCCCCCGCGGGACAAGAGACCCAGTACTTC. This gives the protein CASSVAPAGQETQYF. J is TRBJ2-5 and V is TRBV9, with a weak D call TRBD2 (6 bases). Per the germline V gene, CDR1 is SGDLS and CDR2 is YYNGEE. V gave up 0 bases and J gave up 2 bases, with 11 bases separating them. The CDR3 runs 15 residues.

This chain joins TRBV7-7 and TRBJ2-1; a weak D match, TRBD2 (6 bases). V was cut by 1 base and J by 8 bases, with 15 bases left in between. Germline CDR1 and CDR2: SSHAT and FNYEAQ (reference sequence). The CDR3 totals 15 residues. The CDR3 DNA reads as TGTGCCAGCAGCTTAGTCGGGGGAGCAGATGATGAGCAGTTCTTC. Residues: CASSLVGGADDEQFF.

The genes are TRBV7-6 and TRBJ1-3; 7 bases match TRBD1. The CDR3 runs 16 residues. CDR1 and CDR2 from the germline V gene are SGHVS and FNYEAQ. The V and J ends lost 1 base and 0 bases, in that order; junction bases with no gene match: 3. This chain's CDR3 is CASSLVTGNSGNTIYF. The CDR3 DNA sequence: TGTGCCAGCAGCTTAGTGACAGGGAACTCTGGAAACACCATATATTTT.

The gene calls are TRBV7-3 and TRBJ2-1; D gene uncertain. From germline, CDR1 is SGHTA and CDR2 FQGTGA. The CDR3 runs 13 residues. Trimming stripped 6 bases from V and 7 bases from J, with 13 bases between. The DNA for the CDR3 is TGTGCCAGCAGTTCCGAGCCGTGGAATGAGCAGTTCTTC. Translating it yields CASSSEPWNEQFF.

V gene TRBV6-5 combines with J gene TRBJ2-1, with 8 bases identical to TRBD2. Germline V CDR1 and CDR2: MNHEY, SVGAGI. This CDR3 contains 13 residues. The junction had 1 base not matched to a gene; V was cut back by 2 bases and J by 7 bases. CDR3 bases: TGTGCCAGCAGTTACGCTAGCGGGAATGAGCAGTTCTTC. Translating it yields CASSYASGNEQFF.

The chain recombines TRBV2 with TRBJ2-1; D is possibly TRBD2 (7 bases). Trimming cost V 6 bases and J 4 bases, with 16 bases left between them. Per the germline V gene, CDR1 is SNHLY and CDR2 is FYNNEI. The CDR3 contains 15 residues. CDR3 in DNA: TGTGCCAGCAGCAAAGGCGGGGGCCTATACAATGAGCAGTTCTTC. Translating it yields CASSKGGGLYNEQFF. Supplemented by reference TRBV2 and TRBJ2-1, the full variable domain reads EPEVTQTPSHQVTQMGQEVILRCVPISNHLYFYWYRQILGQKVEFLVSFYNNEISEKSEIFDDQFSVERPDGSNFTLKIRSTKLEDSAMYFCASSKGGGLYNEQFFGPGTRLTVL.

The gene calls are TRBV30 and TRBJ1-2, with 8 nucleotides matching TRBD1. This CDR3 comprises 13 residues. The V gene end was trimmed by 5 bases and the J gene end by 8 bases; junction bases not matched to a gene: 10. Germline CDR1 reads GTSNPN; CDR2 reads SVGIG (reference sequence). CDR3 bases: TGTGCCTGGTCCGTCCAGGGGGCACAGGGCTACACCTTC. Translated: CAWSVQGAQGYTF.

V is TRBV11-3 and J is TRBJ2-1; 8 bases map to TRBD1. This CDR3 comprises 16 residues. CDR1 SGHNT and CDR2 YENEEA come from the germline V gene. V trimming: 2 bases; J trimming: 9 bases; junction bases outside the gene matches: 12. In DNA, the CDR3 is TGTGCCAGCAGCTTATCCTCGTGGACAGGGTGGACTGAGCAGTTCTTC. Protein product: CASSLSSWTGWTEQFF. Together with reference TRBV11-3 and TRBJ2-1, the CDR3 gives the full variable domain: EAGVVQSPRYKIIEKKQPVAFWCNPISGHNTLYWYLQNLGQGPELLIRYENEEAVDDSQLPKDRFSAERLKGVDSTLKIQPAELGDSAVYLCASSLSSWTGWTEQFFGPGTRLTVL.

This chain joins TRBV28 and TRBJ2-7, with 8 bases that match TRBD1. CDR1 is MDHEN and CDR2 is SYDVKM in the germline V gene. The CDR3 contains 15 residues. J was trimmed by 2 bases and V by 6 bases; bases with no gene match: 9. The CDR3 DNA sequence: TGTGCCAGCAGGAGACCACAGGGGGGAGCCTACGAGCAGTACTTC. Protein: CASRRPQGGAYEQYF.

The chain joins TRBV5-1 to TRBJ2-7, with TRBD1 matching over 8 bases. J gave up 2 bases and V 4 bases, and 11 bases lay outside the gene matches. Per germline, CDR1 SGHRS and CDR2 YFSETQ. This CDR3 has 16 amino acids. For the CDR3, the DNA is TGCGCCAGCAGCCTACTGACAGGGGCGTCCACCTACGAGCAGTACTTC. Protein sequence: CASSLLTGASTYEQYF.

CDR3: CASLSGRGLSNEQFF. The CDR3 DNA reads as TGTGCCAGCCTTAGCGGGAGAGGGTTGAGCAATGAGCAGTTCTTC. The chain has TRBV27 and TRBJ2-1, with 9 bases fitting TRBD2. The ends lost 8 bases at V and 6 bases at J; junction bases unmatched: 11. Per germline, CDR1 MNHEY and CDR2 SMNVEV (reference sequence). CDR3 length: 15 amino acids.

The chain has TRBV5-6 and TRBJ2-2, with D perhaps TRBD2 (5 bases). CDR3 size: 17 residues. Germline-derived CDR1 and CDR2 are SGHDT and YYEEEE. Trimming removed 2 bases at V and 11 bases at J, with 25 bases between. CDR3 in amino acids: CASSLTRAFLVAPELFF. In DNA form, the CDR3 reads TGTGCCAGCAGCTTAACTAGGGCTTTTTTGGTTGCCCCAGAGCTGTTTTTT.

The rearrangement uses TRBV11-2 and TRBJ2-1; 9 bases are shared with TRBD2. After removal of 4 bases from V and 2 bases from J, the junction contained 6 bases not matched to a gene. This CDR3 has 16 residues. Germline assignment: CDR1 SGHAT and CDR2 FQNNGV. This chain's CDR3 is CASSSISGRTYNEQFF. CDR3 bases: TGTGCCAGCAGCTCTATTAGCGGGAGAACCTACAATGAGCAGTTCTTC. Full variable domain (missing parts from reference TRBV11-2 and TRBJ2-1): EAGVAQSPRYKIIEKRQSVAFWCNPISGHATLYWYQQILGQGPKLLIQFQNNGVVDDSQLPKDRFSAERLKGVDSTLKIQPAKLEDSAVYLCASSSISGRTYNEQFFGPGTRLTVL.